This T cell receptor (beta chain) was found in a study of T cells of healthy individuals. TCRdb independently ran MiXCR on the 5' RACE reads; one entry per CDR3 protein. In the table there are about 57,000 distinct CDR3 sequences, around 15% of which are singletons. This clonotype was observed a handful of times. The CDR3 extends over 14 amino acids. Germline V CDR1 and CDR2: MDHEN, SYDVKM. V lost 5 bases and J 0 bases, leaving 8 bases between the germline ends. This chain joins TRBV28 and TRBJ1-3; D gene unclear. The TCR sequence derives from a human donor in good health. CDR3 residues: CASSPHNSGNTIYF. CDR3 nucleotide sequence: TGTGCCAGCAGTCCCCACAACTCTGGAAACACCATATATTTT.